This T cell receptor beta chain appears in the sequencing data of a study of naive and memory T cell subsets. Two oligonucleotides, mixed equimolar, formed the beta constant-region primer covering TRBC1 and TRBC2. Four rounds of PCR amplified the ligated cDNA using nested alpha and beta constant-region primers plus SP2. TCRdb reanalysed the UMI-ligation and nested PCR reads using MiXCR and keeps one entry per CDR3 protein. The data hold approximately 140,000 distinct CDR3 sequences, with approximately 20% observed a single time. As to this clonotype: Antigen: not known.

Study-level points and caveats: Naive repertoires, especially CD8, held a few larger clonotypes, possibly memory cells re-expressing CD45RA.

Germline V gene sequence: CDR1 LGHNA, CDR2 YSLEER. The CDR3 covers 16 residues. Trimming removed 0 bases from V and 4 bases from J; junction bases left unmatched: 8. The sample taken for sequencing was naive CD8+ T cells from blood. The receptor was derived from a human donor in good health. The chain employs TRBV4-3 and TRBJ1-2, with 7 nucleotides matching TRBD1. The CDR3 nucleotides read TGCGCCAGCAGCCAAGATCCGGGACAGACCCTCTATGGCTACACCTTC. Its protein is CASSQDPGQTLYGYTF.